This TCR beta chain came from a study of blood T cell repertoires in COVID-19. The CDR3 is made up of 13 amino acids. Germline values: CDR1 SGHTA, CDR2 FQGNSA. The V gene lost 4 bases and the J gene lost 7 bases, with 13 bases spanning the gap. Produced via immunoSEQ multiplex PCR; TCRdb's table is partial and in-frame only. Here the sample spans about 480,000 clones, 70% to 90% being singletons. The source is a woman aged 50 to 65 with COVID-19, enrolled during active disease. Sequenced sample: peripheral blood. The gene calls are TRBV7-2 and TRBJ1-1, with D uncertain. The CDR3 bases are TGTGCCAGCAGCTACGTAAAAATGAGTGAAGCTTTCTTT. Amino acids: CASSYVKMSEAFF.